Listed here are 5 T cell receptor beta chains from one sample, sequenced in a study of CD8+CD57+ T cells in acquired aplastic anemia. Patients included in sequencing had previously demonstrated CD8+CD57+ cell expansion by flow cytometry. Using genomic DNA as the template, TCR beta VDJ and CDR3 profiling was carried out. MiXCR was run by TCRdb on the reads, yielding one entry per CDR3 protein. The sample has hundreds of thousands of distinct CDR3 sequences; less than 35% are singletons. The sample consisted of sorted CD4+, CD8+, or CD8+CD57+ T cells (not recorded which) from PBMCs. All receptors come from a human donor with aplastic anemia.

In this sample, this clonotype turned up a few times. As DNA, the CDR3 is TGTGCCAGCAGCCTGGACAATGGAAACACCATATATTTT. Protein product: CASSLDNGNTIYF. V and J are TRBV7-9 and TRBJ1-3, with a tentative D call TRBD1 (5 bases). This CDR3 spans 13 amino acids. Trimming took 5 bases from V and 3 from J, leaving 8 bases between them. CDR1 SEHNR and CDR2 FQNEAQ come from the germline V gene (reference sequence).

Concerning this clonotype: The junction and the germline gene differ at one end; a read error may be behind it. This chain joins TRBV20-1 and TRBJ1-5; D possibly corresponds to TRBD1 (6 bases). The CDR3 totals 13 residues. Germline V gene data show CDR1 as DFQATT and CDR2 as SNEGSKA (reference sequence). The CDR3 here is CSAATGLNRPQHF. In DNA, the CDR3 is TGCAGTGCCGCAACAGGGTTGAATCGGCCCCAGCATTTT.

The sample holds many counts of this clonotype. J is TRBJ1-2 and V is TRBV29-1; 10 bases align to TRBD1. The CDR3 contains 11 residues. J lost 6 bases, V lost 7 bases, and 2 bases had no gene match. Germline V gives CDR1 SQVTM, CDR2 ANQGSEA. The CDR3 loop is CSADRGHGYTF. Written as DNA, the CDR3 is TGCAGCGCTGACAGGGGGCATGGCTACACCTTC.

This clonotype has at least ten counts. This chain connects TRBV7-9 to TRBJ2-3; D could derive from TRBD1 or TRBD2 (5 bases each). This CDR3 is 15 amino acids long. Germline CDR1 SEHNR, CDR2 FQNEAQ (reference sequence). V lost 5 bases and J 5 bases, leaving 17 bases between the germline ends. The CDR3 nucleotides are TGTGCCAGCAGCCCCCGGGGACGGCTGGGAGATACGCAGTATTTT. It specifies CASSPRGRLGDTQYF.

J is TRBJ1-2 and V is TRBV2, with D unclear. CDR1 SNHLY and CDR2 FYNNEI come from the germline V gene. V lost 6 bases, J lost 7 bases, and 12 bases lay in between. The CDR3 length is 12 residues. The CDR3 DNA is TGTGCCAGCAGCGGACGGTCAAGTGGCTACACCTTC. This translates into CASSGRSSGYTF. Drawing the rest from reference TRBV2 and TRBJ1-2, the complete variable domain is EPEVTQTPSHQVTQMGQEVILRCVPISNHLYFYWYRQILGQKVEFLVSFYNNEISEKSEIFDDQFSVERPDGSNFTLKIRSTKLEDSAMYFCASSGRSSGYTFGSGTRLTVV.